The clone carrying this T cell receptor (beta chain) has only a few counts. Its antigen is as yet unknown. TCRdb used MiXCR to reprocess the 5' RACE reads, holding one entry per CDR3 protein. Altogether hundreds of thousands of distinct CDR3 sequences are present, around 8.6% being singletons, with the ten largest covering about 0.98%. CDR1 and CDR2 (germline): SGHDT, YYEEEE. The CDR3 sequence is 17 residues long. V shed 1 base and J 5 bases; nucleotides not matched to a gene: 11. This specimen belongs to a study of identical twins. Regarding the study as a whole: Compared with models, monozygotic twins showed more out-of-frame TCR alpha sharing.

This same sample was also part of a study on yellow fever vaccine responses in identical twins.

V and J are TRBV5-6 and TRBJ2-5, with 10 bases aligning to TRBD2. Sequencing input: PBMCs. This sequence originates from a young woman in good health. CDR3 nucleotides: TGTGCCAGCAGCTTGTATTCAGCGGGAGGGCCTTTCGAGACCCAGTACTTC. It is translated as CASSLYSAGGPFETQYF.